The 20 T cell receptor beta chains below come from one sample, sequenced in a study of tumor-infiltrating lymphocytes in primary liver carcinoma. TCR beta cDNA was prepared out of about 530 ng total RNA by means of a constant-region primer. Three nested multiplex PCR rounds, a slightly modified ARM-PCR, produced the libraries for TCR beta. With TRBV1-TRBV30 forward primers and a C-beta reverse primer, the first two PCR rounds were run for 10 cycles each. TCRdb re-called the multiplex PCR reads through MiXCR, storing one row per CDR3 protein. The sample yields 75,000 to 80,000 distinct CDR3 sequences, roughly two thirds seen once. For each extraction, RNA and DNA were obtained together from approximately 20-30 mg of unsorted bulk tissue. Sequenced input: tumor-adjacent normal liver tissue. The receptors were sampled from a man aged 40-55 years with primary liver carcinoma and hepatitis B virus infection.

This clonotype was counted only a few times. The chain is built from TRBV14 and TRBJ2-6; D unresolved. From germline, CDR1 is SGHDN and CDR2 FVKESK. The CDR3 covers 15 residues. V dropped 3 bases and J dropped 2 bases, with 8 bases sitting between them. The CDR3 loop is CASSHGAAGANVLTF. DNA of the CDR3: TGTGCCAGCAGCCATGGCGCAGCTGGGGCCAACGTCCTGACTTTC. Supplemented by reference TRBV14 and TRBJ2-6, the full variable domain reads EAGVTQFPSHSVIEKGQTVTLRCDPISGHDNLYWYRRVMGKEIKFLLHFVKESKQDESGMPNNRFLAERTGGTYSTLKVQPAELEDSGVYFCASSHGAAGANVLTFGAGSRLTVL.

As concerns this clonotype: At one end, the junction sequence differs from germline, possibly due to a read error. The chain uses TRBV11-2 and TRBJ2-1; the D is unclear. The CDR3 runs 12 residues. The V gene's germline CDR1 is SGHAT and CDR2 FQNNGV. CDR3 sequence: CAGSSSHDEQFF. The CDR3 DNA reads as TGTGCCGGCAGCTCCTCCCACGATGAGCAGTTCTTC.

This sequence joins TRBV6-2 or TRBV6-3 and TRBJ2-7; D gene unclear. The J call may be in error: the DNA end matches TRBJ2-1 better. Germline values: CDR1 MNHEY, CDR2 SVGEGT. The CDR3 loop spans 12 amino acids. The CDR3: CASSYSAHEQFF. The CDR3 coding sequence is TGTGCCAGCAGTTACTCCGCCCACGAGCAGTTCTTC.

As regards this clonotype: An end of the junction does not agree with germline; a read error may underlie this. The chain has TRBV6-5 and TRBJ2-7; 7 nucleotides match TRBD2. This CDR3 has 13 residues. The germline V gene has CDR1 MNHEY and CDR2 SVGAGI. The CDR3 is CVSSYSGGDEQYF. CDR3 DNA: TGTGTCAGCAGTTACTCGGGGGGTGACGAACAGTACTTC.

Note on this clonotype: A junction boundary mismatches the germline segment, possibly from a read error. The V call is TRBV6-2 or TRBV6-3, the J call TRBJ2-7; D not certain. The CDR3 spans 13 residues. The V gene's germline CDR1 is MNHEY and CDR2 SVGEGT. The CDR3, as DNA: TGTGCCAGCAGTTTCATGCATTACTACGAGCATTACTTC. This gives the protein CASSFMHYYEHYF.

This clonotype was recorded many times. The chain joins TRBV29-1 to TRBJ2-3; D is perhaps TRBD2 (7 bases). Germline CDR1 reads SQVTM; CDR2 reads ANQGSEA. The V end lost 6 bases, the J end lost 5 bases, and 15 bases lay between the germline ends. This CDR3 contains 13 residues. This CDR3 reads CSVRTGGGDTQYF. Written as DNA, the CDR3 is TGCAGCGTCCGGACGGGGGGCGGAGATACGCAGTATTTT.

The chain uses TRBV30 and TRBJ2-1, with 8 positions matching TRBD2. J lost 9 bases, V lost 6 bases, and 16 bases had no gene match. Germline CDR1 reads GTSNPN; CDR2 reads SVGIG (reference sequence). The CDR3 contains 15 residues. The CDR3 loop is CACSGRGGRIGEQFF. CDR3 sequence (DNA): TGTGCCTGCTCAGGCAGGGGCGGGAGGATCGGTGAGCAGTTCTTC. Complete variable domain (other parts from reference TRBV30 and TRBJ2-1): SQTIHQWPATLVQPVGSPLSLECTVEGTSNPNLYWYRQAAGRGLQLLFYSVGIGQISSEVPQNLSASRPQDRQFILSSKKLLLSDSGFYLCACSGRGGRIGEQFFGPGTRLTVL.

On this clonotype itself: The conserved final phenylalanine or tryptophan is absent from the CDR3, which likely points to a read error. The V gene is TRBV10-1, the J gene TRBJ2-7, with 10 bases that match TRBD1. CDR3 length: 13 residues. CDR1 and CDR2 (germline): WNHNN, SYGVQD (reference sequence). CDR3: CAIQGQGWHEQYY. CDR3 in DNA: TGCGCCATCCAGGGACAGGGGTGGCACGAACAGTACTAC.

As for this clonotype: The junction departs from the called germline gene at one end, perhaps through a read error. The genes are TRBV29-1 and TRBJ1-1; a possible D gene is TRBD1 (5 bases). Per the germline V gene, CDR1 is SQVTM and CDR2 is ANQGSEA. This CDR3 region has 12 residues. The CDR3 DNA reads TGCAGCGTTGGTAGGGGCTTCATTGAAGCTTCCTTT. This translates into CSVGRGFIEASF.

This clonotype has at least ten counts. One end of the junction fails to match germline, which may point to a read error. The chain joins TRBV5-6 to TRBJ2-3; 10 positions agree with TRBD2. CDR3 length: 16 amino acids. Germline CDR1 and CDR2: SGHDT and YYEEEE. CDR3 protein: CASSLTASGRSDTQYF. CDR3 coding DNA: TGTGCTAGCAGCTTGACGGCTAGCGGGAGATCAGATACGCAGTATTTT.

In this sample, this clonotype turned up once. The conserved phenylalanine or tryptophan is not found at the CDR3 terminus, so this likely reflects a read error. CDR3 bases: TGCTGCGTTGAGGGTCTAGGGAATGAGCAGTTCCTC. This codes for CCVEGLGNEQFL. The chain joins TRBV29-1 to TRBJ2-1, with a weak D call TRBD2 (5 bases). Germline V lookup: CDR1 SQVTM, CDR2 ANQGSEA. The CDR3 loop spans 12 amino acids.

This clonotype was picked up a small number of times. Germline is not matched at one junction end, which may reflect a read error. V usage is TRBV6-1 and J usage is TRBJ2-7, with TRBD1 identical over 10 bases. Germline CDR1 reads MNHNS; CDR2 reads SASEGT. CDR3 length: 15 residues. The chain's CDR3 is CVSSRTTTGGIKQYF. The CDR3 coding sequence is TGTGTCAGCAGTCGTACGACGACAGGGGGCATTAAGCAGTACTTC.

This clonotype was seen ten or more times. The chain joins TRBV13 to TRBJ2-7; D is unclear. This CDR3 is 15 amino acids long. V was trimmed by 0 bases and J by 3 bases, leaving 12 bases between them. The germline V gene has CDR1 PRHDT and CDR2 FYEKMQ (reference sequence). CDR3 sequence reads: CASSLGSEMHYEQYF. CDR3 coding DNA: TGTGCCAGCAGCTTAGGCTCCGAGATGCACTACGAGCAGTACTTC.

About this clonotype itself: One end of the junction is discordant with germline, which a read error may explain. The CDR3 DNA follows: TGCGCCAGCAGCCAACTGGGCCAGGGAGAGACCCATTACTTC. It is translated as CASSQLGQGETHYF. V usage is TRBV5-1 and J usage is TRBJ2-5; the D gene could be TRBD1 or TRBD2 (5 bases each). The germline CDR1 and CDR2 sequences are SGHRS and YFSETQ. This CDR3 has 14 residues.

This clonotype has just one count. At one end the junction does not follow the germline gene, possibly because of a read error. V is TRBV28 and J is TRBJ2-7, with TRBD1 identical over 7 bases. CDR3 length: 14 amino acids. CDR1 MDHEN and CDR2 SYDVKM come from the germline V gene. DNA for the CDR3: TGTGCCAGCAGTTTTCTAGGGGGCAACTACGAACAGTACTTC. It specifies CASSFLGGNYEQYF.

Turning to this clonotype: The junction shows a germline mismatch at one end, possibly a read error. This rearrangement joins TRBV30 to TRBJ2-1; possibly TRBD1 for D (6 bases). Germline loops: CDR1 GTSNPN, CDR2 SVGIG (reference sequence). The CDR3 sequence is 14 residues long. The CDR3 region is CDWSKGDHLTEQFF. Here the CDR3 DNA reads TGTGACTGGAGTAAGGGGGACCACCTAACTGAGCAGTTCTTC.

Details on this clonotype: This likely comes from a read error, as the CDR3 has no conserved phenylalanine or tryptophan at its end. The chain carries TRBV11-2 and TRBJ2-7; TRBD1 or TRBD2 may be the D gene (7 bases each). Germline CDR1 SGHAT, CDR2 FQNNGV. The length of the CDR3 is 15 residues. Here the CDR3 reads CANSRGTNGSYEQYL. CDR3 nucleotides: TGTGCCAACAGCAGGGGGACTAACGGTTCCTACGAGCAGTACCTC.

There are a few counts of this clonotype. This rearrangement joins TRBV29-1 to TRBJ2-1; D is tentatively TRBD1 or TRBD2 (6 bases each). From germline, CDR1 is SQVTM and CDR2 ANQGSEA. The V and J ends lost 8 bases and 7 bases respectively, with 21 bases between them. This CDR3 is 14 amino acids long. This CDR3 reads CSTQAWGATNEQFF. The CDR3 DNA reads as TGCAGCACCCAAGCATGGGGGGCTACAAATGAGCAGTTCTTC.

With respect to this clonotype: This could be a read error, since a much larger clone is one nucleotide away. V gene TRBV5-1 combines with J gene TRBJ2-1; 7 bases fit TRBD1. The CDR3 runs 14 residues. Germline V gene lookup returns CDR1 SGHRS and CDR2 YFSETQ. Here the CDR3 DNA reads TGCGGCAGCATCCGGGACAGAACCTACAATGAGCAGTTCTTC. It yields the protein CGSIRDRTYNEQFF.

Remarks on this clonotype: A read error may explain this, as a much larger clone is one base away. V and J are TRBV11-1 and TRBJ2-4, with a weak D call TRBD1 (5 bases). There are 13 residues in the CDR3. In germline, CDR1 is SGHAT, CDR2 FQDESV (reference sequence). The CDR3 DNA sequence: TGTGTCAGCAGCCGGAAGCAGGGTGACATTCAGTACTTC. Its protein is CVSSRKQGDIQYF.